Included here is one T cell receptor (beta chain) sequence, with context. The antigen remains undetermined. The data were produced by immunoSEQ multiplex PCR, yet TCRdb's version contains in-frame clones alone and is incomplete. This sample carries about 130,000 clones, about 93% of them seen once, and the ten largest clones take roughly 0.87%. This specimen belongs to a study of T cell responses to AZD1222 COVID-19 vaccine. Study-level results: Females made up more of the donors, who were largely white British, and clonal diversity may have come out too low.

This CDR3 has 9 residues. V was cut by 7 bases and J by 9 bases, with 7 bases left in between. The V gene's germline CDR1 is LNHDA and CDR2 SQIVND (reference sequence). The material sequenced was peripheral blood, taken on day 0 of AZD1222 vaccination. The chain couples TRBV19 to TRBJ2-7, with D unclear. This receptor was identified in an adult in good health. CDR3 region: CASTGGQYF. Written as DNA, the CDR3 is TGTGCCAGTACGGGCGGGCAGTACTTC.